The rows below give T cell receptor beta chains drawn from one sample of a study of cytomegalovirus exposure and HLA in healthy donors. Assay: immunoSEQ multiplex PCR; the TCRdb copy retains only in-frame clones and omits some. The profile shows approximately 160,000 clones, 82% of them singletons. The specimen was PBMCs. These receptors were taken from a girl aged 5-17 years in good health and CMV-seropositive. Each CDR3 is given with its conserved first and last residue.

v_gene: TRBV7-3
j_gene: TRBJ1-1
len: 13
CDR3aa: CASSLNGNTEAFF

v_gene: TRBV29-1
j_gene: TRBJ2-3
len: 13
CDR3aa: CSVEFGRSDTQYF

v_gene: TRBV5-1
j_gene: TRBJ2-2
len: 16
CDR3aa: CASSLQVGGDTGELFF

v_gene: TRBV7-9
j_gene: TRBJ1-2
len: 17
CDR3aa: CASGPSRGTGDPHGYTF

v_gene: TRBV6-4
j_gene: TRBJ1-1
len: 14
CDR3aa: CASKTGVGGTEAFF

v_gene: TRBV6-6
j_gene: TRBJ1-2
len: 13
CDR3aa: CASSVTSGYGYTF

v_gene: TRBV11-2
j_gene: TRBJ1-1
len: 15
CDR3aa: CASRSGVGGNTEAFF

v_gene: TRBV28
j_gene: TRBJ2-5
len: 13
CDR3aa: CASSNPSGGTQYF

v_gene: TRBV7-2
j_gene: TRBJ2-1
len: 13
CDR3aa: CASSSMAAGEQFF

v_gene: TRBV28
j_gene: TRBJ2-7
len: 13
CDR3aa: CASSSTGPYEQYF

v_gene: TRBV4-2
j_gene: TRBJ1-1
len: 15
CDR3aa: CASSQQGAGNTEAFF

v_gene: TRBV27
j_gene: TRBJ2-2
len: 15
CDR3aa: CASSFETPNTGELFF

v_gene: TRBV5-1
j_gene: TRBJ2-1
len: 16
CDR3aa: CASSFGTSGIHGEQFF

v_gene: TRBV14
j_gene: TRBJ2-1
len: 16
CDR3aa: CASIHIERGSYNEQFF

v_gene: TRBV4-3
j_gene: TRBJ2-1
len: 16
CDR3aa: CASSQVEVTPYNEQFF

v_gene: TRBV18
j_gene: TRBJ1-1
len: 12
CDR3aa: CASSGTGFAAFF

v_gene: TRBV29-1
j_gene: TRBJ2-5
len: 12
CDR3aa: CSAGTGRETQYF

v_gene: TRBV7-8
j_gene: TRBJ2-7
len: 16
CDR3aa: CASSLGPAGVGYEQYF

v_gene: TRBV6-5
j_gene: TRBJ2-7
len: 14
CDR3aa: CASSQFRLSYEQYF

v_gene: TRBV7-9
j_gene: TRBJ1-4
len: 16
CDR3aa: CASSLAYGQPNEKLFF

v_gene: TRBV19
j_gene: TRBJ1-2
len: 16
CDR3aa: CASSIMSPPAGYGYTF

v_gene: TRBV7-2
j_gene: TRBJ2-1
len: 13
CDR3aa: CASSLAQLNEQFF

v_gene: TRBV7-3
j_gene: TRBJ1-2
len: 13
CDR3aa: CASSMTGTGGYTF

v_gene: TRBV7-2
j_gene: TRBJ2-2
len: 16
CDR3aa: CASSDRQGFVTGELFF

v_gene: TRBV5-1
j_gene: TRBJ2-3
len: 16
CDR3aa: CASSLGTSGGADTQYF

v_gene: TRBV5-1
j_gene: TRBJ1-4
len: 14
CDR3aa: CASSLGTEDEKLFF

v_gene: TRBV2
j_gene: TRBJ2-7
len: 15
CDR3aa: CASSEGQGGFYEQYF

v_gene: TRBV27
j_gene: TRBJ1-1
len: 15
CDR3aa: CASSPLSTGVTEAFF

v_gene: TRBV11-2
j_gene: TRBJ1-1
len: 18
CDR3aa: CASSLDLSDRVVNTEAFF

v_gene: TRBV18
j_gene: TRBJ2-2
len: 15
CDR3aa: CASSSGGAYTGELFF

v_gene: TRBV6-1
j_gene: TRBJ1-2
len: 13
CDR3aa: CASSLRQGYGYTF